The T cell receptor (beta chain) described here comes from a study of T cells in localized non-small cell lung cancer. Study conclusions and caveats: Greater blood T cell density accompanied longer overall survival. The highest T cell clonality was in uninvolved adjacent lung, above tumor. Across samples, adjacent lung featured a median roughly 60 of the top 100 tumor clones.

Sequencing was performed with immunoSEQ multiplex PCR; in TCRdb, only in-frame clones are kept and a portion is missing. The sample includes about 83,000 clones, approximately 80% of them seen just once. Turning to this clone: Antigen specificity is unknown.

The receptor was derived from a female donor of 60 years or more with stage I lung adenocarcinoma. The specimen comprised peripheral blood, sampled before any cancer treatment.

In nucleotides, the CDR3 is TGTGCCATCAGCAACCCGACGGTAGGCACAGATACGCAGTATTTT. Its protein is CAISNPTVGTDTQYF. J is TRBJ2-3 and V is TRBV10-3; D is undetermined. V was trimmed by 6 bases and J by 1 base, leaving 14 bases between them. The CDR3 loop spans 15 amino acids. Germline V gives CDR1 ENHRY, CDR2 SYGVKD.